Each of the 21 T cell receptor beta chains below was sequenced from the same sample in a study of graft-versus-host responses after intestinal transplantation. The repertoire was sequenced with immunoSEQ multiplex PCR; TCRdb's copy has only in-frame clones and lacks some. The sample holds 20,000 to 30,000 clones, roughly 85% seen once. The source was PBMCs, collected 28 days after intestinal transplant. These receptors all come from a human patient who received an intestinal transplant, so some T cells may come from the graft donor.

This clone was seen more than once but under ten times. The chain joins TRBV5-3 to TRBJ2-7; 7 bases map to TRBD2. TRBV5-3 is marked as an open reading frame, function uncertain. After removal of 1 base from V and 6 bases from J, the junction contained 7 bases not matched to a gene. This CDR3 has 14 amino acids. The chain's CDR3 is CARSLSTSPLEQYF. The CDR3 DNA sequence: TGTGCCAGAAGCTTGTCGACTAGCCCCCTCGAGCAGTACTTC.

The chain uses TRBV2 and TRBJ2-5; TRBD2 agrees at 9 bases. The CDR3 consists of 15 residues. CDR1 is SNHLY, CDR2 FYNNEI, per germline. With V trimmed by 3 bases and J by 5 bases, 7 bases remained unmatched. CDR3 sequence (DNA): TGTGCCAGCAGTGATGGCGGGGGGGCCGGGGAGACCCAGTACTTC. It encodes CASSDGGGAGETQYF.

The chain couples TRBV27 to TRBJ1-3, with no clear D. There are 16 residues in the CDR3. The V end was cut by 2 bases, the J end by 0 bases, with 11 bases between. Per the germline V gene, CDR1 is MNHEY and CDR2 is SMNVEV (reference sequence). CDR3 region: CASSLKNPRSGNTIYF. The DNA of the CDR3 is TGTGCCAGCAGTTTAAAGAACCCCCGCTCTGGAAACACCATATATTTT.

The V call is TRBV10-3, the J call TRBJ1-1; D remains unclear. Per the germline V gene, CDR1 is ENHRY and CDR2 is SYGVKD. Between the trimmed V and J ends, which lost 3 bases and 1 base, there was a span of 6 bases. CDR3 size: 13 residues. The CDR3 protein is CAISDSGNTEAFF. CDR3 in DNA: TGTGCCATCAGTGATTCTGGGAACACTGAAGCTTTCTTT.

CDR3 loop: CASSTWGGPQDTQYF. The CDR3 region has the DNA TGTGCCAGCAGCACCTGGGGAGGGCCTCAAGATACGCAGTATTTT. The chain recombines TRBV7-9 with TRBJ2-3, with TRBD2 identical over 7 bases. The CDR3 length is 15 residues. Per the germline V gene, CDR1 is SEHNR and CDR2 is FQNEAQ (reference sequence). V dropped 5 bases and J dropped 5; count of bases not matched to a gene: 10.

The rearrangement joins TRBV7-4 to TRBJ2-7; D is unresolved. With 1 base removed from V and 0 bases from J, the gap between germline ends came to 13 bases. Germline CDR1 is SGHVT and CDR2 is SQSDAQ. This CDR3 is 16 amino acids long. The CDR3 spells CASSLVWQRHSYEQYF. The CDR3 DNA reads TGTGCCAGCAGCTTAGTTTGGCAGAGACACTCCTACGAGCAGTACTTC. Looking up the rest from reference TRBV7-4 and TRBJ2-7 gives the full variable domain: GAGVSQSPRYKVAKRGRDVALRCDSISGHVTLYWYRQTLGQGSEVLTYSQSDAQRDKSGRPSGRFSAERPERSVSTLKIQRTEQGDSAVYLCASSLVWQRHSYEQYFGPGTRLTVT.

The rearrangement joins TRBV2 to TRBJ2-7, with 9 bases identical to TRBD2. The CDR3 has 15 residues. The ends lost 3 bases at V and 5 bases at J; junction bases unmatched: 8. Germline CDR1 is SNHLY and CDR2 is FYNNEI. CDR3 DNA: TGTGCCAGCAGTGATGCCAGCGGGAGGAGACACGAGCAGTACTTC. Protein sequence: CASSDASGRRHEQYF.

The chain links TRBV6-1 to TRBJ2-7, with 11 bases fitting TRBD2. Germline-derived CDR1 and CDR2 are MNHNS and SASEGT. Unmatched junction bases numbered 0, after V lost 0 bases and J lost 2 bases. The CDR3 contains 15 residues. This chain's CDR3 is CASSEASGGAYEQYF. The CDR3 DNA reads TGTGCCAGCAGTGAAGCTAGCGGGGGGGCCTACGAGCAGTACTTC.

This clone was detected only once. V gene TRBV4-1 combines with J gene TRBJ2-1; D not resolved. Germline loops: CDR1 MGHRA, CDR2 YSYEKL. The V and J ends lost 4 bases and 1 base respectively, with 11 bases between them. The CDR3 sequence is 15 residues long. In DNA, the CDR3 is TGCGCCAGCAGCCGTCGGACGGAATCCTACAATGAGCAGTTCTTC. Its translation: CASSRRTESYNEQFF.

This clone was picked up one time. The V and J genes are TRBV7-3 and TRBJ1-3; no clear D. V gave up 5 bases and J gave up 2 bases, with 7 bases separating them. The CDR3 runs to 13 residues. Germline CDR1 and CDR2: SGHTA and FQGTGA. The CDR3 reads CASSPPAGNTIYF. The CDR3 bases are TGTGCCAGCAGCCCCCCAGCTGGAAACACCATATATTTT.

The V gene is TRBV27, the J gene TRBJ1-6; D uncertain. V shed 4 bases and J shed 9 bases, with 7 bases lying between them. The germline V gene encodes CDR1 MNHEY and CDR2 SMNVEV (reference sequence). The CDR3 sequence is 12 residues long. Here the CDR3 DNA reads TGTGCCAGCAGTTCATGGTCTTCACCCCTCCACTTT. This translates into CASSSWSSPLHF.

The chain combines TRBV27 with TRBJ2-7; D possibly corresponds to TRBD1 (5 bases). Germline loops: CDR1 MNHEY, CDR2 SMNVEV (reference sequence). The CDR3 sequence is 14 residues long. The V and J ends lost 2 bases and 2 bases respectively, with 10 bases between them. This CDR3 reads CASSLRGRPYEQYF. In DNA, the CDR3 is TGTGCCAGCAGTTTAAGGGGCAGGCCCTACGAGCAGTACTTC.

The chain links TRBV15 to TRBJ2-5, with D possibly matching TRBD2 (5 bases). V lost 5 bases and J 7 bases, leaving 17 bases between the germline ends. This CDR3 has 14 residues. CDR1 and CDR2 from the germline V gene are LNHNV and YYDKDF (reference sequence). CDR3 nucleotides: TGTGCCACCAGCGGCCGGGATTTTATGGGGACCCAGTACTTC. This gives the protein CATSGRDFMGTQYF.

V is TRBV7-3 and J is TRBJ2-1, with 10 bases matching TRBD1. This CDR3 contains 14 residues. Losses at the gene ends were 2 bases for V and 8 bases for J; bases not matched to a gene: 3. Germline V gene lookup returns CDR1 SGHTA and CDR2 FQGTGA. The CDR3, as DNA: TGTGCCAGCAGCTTAGGGGACAGGGGCGATGAGCAGTTCTTC. This encodes CASSLGDRGDEQFF.

V gene TRBV2 combines with J gene TRBJ1-1, with 7 bases matching TRBD1. The CDR3 consists of 14 residues. The V gene's germline CDR1 is SNHLY and CDR2 FYNNEI. J lost 1 base, V lost 6 bases, and 5 bases had no gene match. CDR3 coding DNA: TGTGCCAGCAGCGGGGACAGTTCGAACACTGAAGCTTTCTTT. This encodes CASSGDSSNTEAFF.

The CDR3 nucleotides are TGTGCCAGTAGTCCCTTTATTCGGTATGGCTACACCTTC. It codes for CASSPFIRYGYTF. This chain connects TRBV19 to TRBJ1-2; D ambiguous. The CDR3 covers 13 residues. The ends were cut back, 5 bases at V and 5 bases at J, with 12 bases in the middle. Germline V gene sequence: CDR1 LNHDA, CDR2 SQIVND (reference sequence).

This chain links TRBV6-6 with TRBJ2-1, with TRBD2 matching 9 bases. This CDR3 contains 15 residues. Germline V CDR1 and CDR2: MNHNY, SVGAGI (reference sequence). V gave up 6 bases and J gave up 5 bases; unmatched junction bases: 8. The CDR3 region has the DNA TGTGCCAGCAGGTCTTTAGCGGGAGAAAACAATGAGCAGTTCTTC. Amino acids: CASRSLAGENNEQFF.

The chain has TRBV6-5 and TRBJ2-7; 9 bases are a match to TRBD1. The ends lost 6 bases at V and 0 bases at J; junction bases unmatched: 6. From germline, CDR1 is MNHEY and CDR2 SVGAGI. The CDR3 length is 15 residues. The CDR3 protein is CASRGQGSSSYEQYF. The CDR3 DNA reads as TGTGCCAGCAGGGGACAGGGCTCGAGCTCCTACGAGCAGTACTTC.

The genes are TRBV7-9 and TRBJ2-5; possible D gene TRBD2, 5 bases. The germline V and J ends were trimmed by 3 bases and 4 bases, with 6 bases remaining between them. This CDR3 is 12 amino acids long. Germline V gives CDR1 SEHNR, CDR2 FQNEAQ (reference sequence). This CDR3 reads CASSFEGETQYF. DNA for the CDR3: TGTGCCAGCAGCTTTGAGGGAGAGACCCAGTACTTC. The full variable domain, rest sourced from reference TRBV7-9 and TRBJ2-5, is DTGVSQNPRHKITKRGQNVTFRCDPISEHNRLYWYRQTLGQGPEFLTYFQNEAQLEKSRLLSDRFSAERPKGSFSTLEIQRTEQGDSAMYLCASSFEGETQYFGPGTRLLVL.

The CDR3 DNA sequence: TGTGCCAGCAGTTTCCCGGTACACGGGGAGCTGTTTTTT. This gives the protein CASSFPVHGELFF. V is TRBV28 and J is TRBJ2-2, with D uncertain. Trimming removed 3 bases at V and 7 bases at J, with 9 bases between. Germline CDR1 MDHEN, CDR2 SYDVKM. The length of the CDR3 is 13 residues.

This rearrangement joins TRBV7-9 to TRBJ2-1; no definite D call. V dropped 4 bases and J dropped 4 bases, with 14 bases sitting between them. Germline V lookup: CDR1 SEHNR, CDR2 FQNEAQ (reference sequence). The CDR3 has 15 amino acids. The CDR3: CASSSHPTPYNEQFF. The CDR3 coding sequence is TGTGCCAGCAGCTCCCACCCCACTCCGTACAATGAGCAGTTCTTC.